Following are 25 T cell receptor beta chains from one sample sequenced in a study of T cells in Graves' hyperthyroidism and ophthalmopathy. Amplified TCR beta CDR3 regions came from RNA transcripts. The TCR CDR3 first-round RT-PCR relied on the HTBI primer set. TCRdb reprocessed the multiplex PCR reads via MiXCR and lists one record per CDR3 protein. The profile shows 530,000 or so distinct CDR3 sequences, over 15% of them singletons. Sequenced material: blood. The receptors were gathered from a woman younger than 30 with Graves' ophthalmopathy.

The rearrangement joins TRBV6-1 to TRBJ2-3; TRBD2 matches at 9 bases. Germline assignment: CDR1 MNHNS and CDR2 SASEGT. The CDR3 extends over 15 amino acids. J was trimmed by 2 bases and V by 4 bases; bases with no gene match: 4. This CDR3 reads CASSGGTSNTDTQYF. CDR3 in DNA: TGTGCCAGCAGTGGGGGGACTAGCAACACAGATACGCAGTATTTT.

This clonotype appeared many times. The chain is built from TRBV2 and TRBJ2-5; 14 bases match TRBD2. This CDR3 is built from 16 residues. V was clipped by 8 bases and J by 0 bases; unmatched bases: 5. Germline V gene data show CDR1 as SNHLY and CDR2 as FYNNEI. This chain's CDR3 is CASDGLAGGHQETQYF. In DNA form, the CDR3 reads TGTGCCAGCGACGGACTAGCGGGGGGTCACCAAGAGACCCAGTACTTC.

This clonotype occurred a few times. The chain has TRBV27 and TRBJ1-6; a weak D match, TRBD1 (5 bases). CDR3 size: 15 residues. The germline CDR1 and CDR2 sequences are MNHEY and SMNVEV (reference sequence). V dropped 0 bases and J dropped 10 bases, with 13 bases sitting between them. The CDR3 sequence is CASSLSKGRGSPLHF. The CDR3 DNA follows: TGTGCCAGCAGTTTATCAAAGGGGAGGGGATCACCCCTCCACTTT.

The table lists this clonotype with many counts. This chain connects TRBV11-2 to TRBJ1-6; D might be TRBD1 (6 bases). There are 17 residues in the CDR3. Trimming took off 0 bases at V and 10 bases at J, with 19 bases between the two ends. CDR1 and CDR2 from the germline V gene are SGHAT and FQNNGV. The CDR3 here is CASSLDLWGAPESPLHF. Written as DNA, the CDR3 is TGTGCCAGCAGCTTAGATCTTTGGGGGGCCCCAGAGTCACCCCTCCACTTT.

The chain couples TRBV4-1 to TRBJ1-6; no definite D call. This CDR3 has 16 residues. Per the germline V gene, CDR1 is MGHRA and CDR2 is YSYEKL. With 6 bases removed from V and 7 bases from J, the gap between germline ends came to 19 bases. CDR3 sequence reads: CASSPEPIRQNSPLHF. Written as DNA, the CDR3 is TGCGCCAGCAGTCCCGAACCGATAAGGCAAAATTCACCCCTCCACTTT.

The CDR3 is CASALPGGSYNEQFF. CDR3 bases: TGTGCCAGCGCCCTGCCGGGGGGATCCTACAATGAGCAGTTCTTC. The J gene is TRBJ2-1, the V gene TRBV2, with 7 bases aligning to TRBD2. Per the germline V gene, CDR1 is SNHLY and CDR2 is FYNNEI. V trimming: 8 bases; J trimming: 1 base; junction bases outside the gene matches: 8. CDR3 length: 15 amino acids.

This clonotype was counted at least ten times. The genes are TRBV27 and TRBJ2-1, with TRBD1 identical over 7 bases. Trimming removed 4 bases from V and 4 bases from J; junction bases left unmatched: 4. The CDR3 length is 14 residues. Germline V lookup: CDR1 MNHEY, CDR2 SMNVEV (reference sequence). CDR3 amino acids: CASSWGQPYNEQFF. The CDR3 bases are TGTGCCAGCAGTTGGGGACAGCCATACAATGAGCAGTTCTTC.

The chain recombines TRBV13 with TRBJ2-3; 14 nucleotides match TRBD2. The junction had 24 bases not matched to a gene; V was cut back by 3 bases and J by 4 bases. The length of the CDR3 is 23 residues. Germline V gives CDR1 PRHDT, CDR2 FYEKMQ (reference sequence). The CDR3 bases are TGTGCCAGCAGCTTTACCCGGACAGGGGGCGATAAGACTAGCGGGAGGGGGCCAGATACGCAGTATTTT. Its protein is CASSFTRTGGDKTSGRGPDTQYF.

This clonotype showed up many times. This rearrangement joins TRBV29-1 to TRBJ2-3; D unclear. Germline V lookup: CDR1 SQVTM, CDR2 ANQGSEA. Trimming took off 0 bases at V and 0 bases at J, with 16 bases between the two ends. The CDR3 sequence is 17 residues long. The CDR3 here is CSVEDLPRALSTDTQYF. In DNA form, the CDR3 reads TGCAGCGTTGAAGATCTTCCCCGGGCCCTTAGCACAGATACGCAGTATTTT.

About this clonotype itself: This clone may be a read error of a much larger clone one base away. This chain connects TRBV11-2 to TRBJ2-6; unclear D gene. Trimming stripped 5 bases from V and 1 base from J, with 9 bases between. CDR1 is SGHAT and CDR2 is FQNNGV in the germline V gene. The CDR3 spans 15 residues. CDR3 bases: TGTGCCAGCAGCCAAAGCGATTCTGGGGCCAACGTCCTGACTTTC. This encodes CASSQSDSGANVLTF.

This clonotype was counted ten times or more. CDR3 residues: CASSWDRAGYGYTF. The CDR3 DNA follows: TGCGCCAGCAGCTGGGACAGGGCGGGCTATGGCTACACCTTC. V gene TRBV4-1 combines with J gene TRBJ1-2, with TRBD1 identical over 9 bases. CDR1 is MGHRA, CDR2 YSYEKL, per germline. With 5 bases clipped from V and 4 bases from J, the junction kept 5 bases outside the gene matches. This CDR3 is 14 amino acids long.

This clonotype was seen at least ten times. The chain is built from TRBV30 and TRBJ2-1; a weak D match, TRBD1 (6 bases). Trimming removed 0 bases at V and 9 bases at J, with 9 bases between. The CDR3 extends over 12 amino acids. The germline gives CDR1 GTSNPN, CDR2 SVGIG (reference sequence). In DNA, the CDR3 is TGTGCCTGGAGTGTAGGGGGTTCTGAGCAGTTCTTC. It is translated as CAWSVGGSEQFF.

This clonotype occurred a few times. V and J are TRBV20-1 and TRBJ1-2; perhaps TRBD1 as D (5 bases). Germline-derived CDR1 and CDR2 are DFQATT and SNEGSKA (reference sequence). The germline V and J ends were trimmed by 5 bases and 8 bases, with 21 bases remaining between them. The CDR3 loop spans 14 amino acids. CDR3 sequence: CSAPKNPGSGGYTF. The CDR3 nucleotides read TGCAGTGCTCCCAAAAATCCAGGGTCGGGCGGCTACACCTTC.

In DNA form, the CDR3 reads TGTGCCAGCAGTTTACCTCACCTTTCCGGGGGCTTATTATATGGCTACACCTTC. Encoded protein: CASSLPHLSGGLLYGYTF. J is TRBJ1-2 and V is TRBV6-1; D possibly corresponds to TRBD1 (6 bases). V gave up 5 bases and J gave up 5 bases, with 27 bases separating them. The V gene's germline CDR1 is MNHNS and CDR2 SASEGT. The CDR3 length is 18 residues.

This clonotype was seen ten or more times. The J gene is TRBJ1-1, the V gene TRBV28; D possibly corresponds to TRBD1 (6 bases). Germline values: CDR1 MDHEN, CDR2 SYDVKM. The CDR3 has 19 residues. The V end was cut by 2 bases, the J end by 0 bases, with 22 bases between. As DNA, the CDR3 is TGTGCCAGCAGTTTAGAAAGAGGGCAGGGGTTCGTAATGAACACTGAAGCTTTCTTT. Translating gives CASSLERGQGFVMNTEAFF.

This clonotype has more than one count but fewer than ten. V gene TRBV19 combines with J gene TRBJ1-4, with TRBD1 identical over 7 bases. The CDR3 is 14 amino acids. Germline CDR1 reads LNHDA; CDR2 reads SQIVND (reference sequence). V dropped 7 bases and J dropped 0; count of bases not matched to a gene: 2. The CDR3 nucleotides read TGTGCCAGTAACAGGGGAGCAACTAATGAAAAACTGTTTTTT. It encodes CASNRGATNEKLFF.

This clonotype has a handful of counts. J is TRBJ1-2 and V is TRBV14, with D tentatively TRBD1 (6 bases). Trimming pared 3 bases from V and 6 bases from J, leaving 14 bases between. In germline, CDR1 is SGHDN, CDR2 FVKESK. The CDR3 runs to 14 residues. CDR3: CASSHTDRSNGYTF. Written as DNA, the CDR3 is TGTGCCAGCAGCCACACAGACAGGTCTAATGGCTACACCTTC.

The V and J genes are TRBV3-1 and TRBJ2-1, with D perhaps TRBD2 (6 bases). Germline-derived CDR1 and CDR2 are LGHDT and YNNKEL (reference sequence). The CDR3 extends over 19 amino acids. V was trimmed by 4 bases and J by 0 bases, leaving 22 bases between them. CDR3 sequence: CASSRTVTGTESSYNEQFF. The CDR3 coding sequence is TGTGCCAGCAGCCGAACCGTTACCGGGACTGAGAGCTCCTACAATGAGCAGTTCTTC.

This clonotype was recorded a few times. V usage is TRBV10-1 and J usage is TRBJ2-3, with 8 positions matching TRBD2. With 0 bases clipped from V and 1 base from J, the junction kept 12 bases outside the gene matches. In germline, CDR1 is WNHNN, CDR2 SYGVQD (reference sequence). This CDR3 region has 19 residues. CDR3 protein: CASSESRAGGFTRTDTQYF. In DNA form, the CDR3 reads TGCGCCAGCAGTGAGTCGAGGGCGGGGGGCTTTACCCGCACAGATACGCAGTATTTT.

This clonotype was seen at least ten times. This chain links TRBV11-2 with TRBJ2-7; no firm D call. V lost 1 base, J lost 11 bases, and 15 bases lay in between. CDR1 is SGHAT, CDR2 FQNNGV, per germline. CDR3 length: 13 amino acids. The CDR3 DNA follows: TGTGCCAGCAGCTTAGGCTTGGTCGAAGAGGAGTACTTC. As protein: CASSLGLVEEEYF.

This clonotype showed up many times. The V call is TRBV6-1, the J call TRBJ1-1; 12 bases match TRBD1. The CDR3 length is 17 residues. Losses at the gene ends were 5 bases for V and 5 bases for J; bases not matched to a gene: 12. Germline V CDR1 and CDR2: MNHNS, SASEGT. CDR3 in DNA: TGTGCCAGCAGTCAATTCCGGGACAGGGGGCGTGGGACTGAAGCTTTCTTT. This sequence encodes CASSQFRDRGRGTEAFF.

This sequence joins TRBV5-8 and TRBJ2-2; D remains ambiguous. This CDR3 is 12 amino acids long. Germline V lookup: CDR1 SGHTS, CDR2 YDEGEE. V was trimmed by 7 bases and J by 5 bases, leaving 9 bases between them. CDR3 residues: CASVRATGELFF. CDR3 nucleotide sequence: TGTGCCAGCGTCAGAGCAACCGGGGAGCTGTTTTTT. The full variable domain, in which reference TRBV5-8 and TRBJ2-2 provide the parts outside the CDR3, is EAGVTQSPTHLIKTRGQQATLRCSPISGHTSVYWYQQALGLGLQFLLWYDEGEERNRGNFPPRFSGRQFPNYSSELNVNALELEDSALYLCASVRATGELFFGEGSRLTVL.

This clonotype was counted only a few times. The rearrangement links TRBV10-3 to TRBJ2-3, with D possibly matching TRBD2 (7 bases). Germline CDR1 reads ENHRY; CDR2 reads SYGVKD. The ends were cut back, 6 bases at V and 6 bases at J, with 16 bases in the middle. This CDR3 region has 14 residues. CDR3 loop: CAISPLRGADTQYF. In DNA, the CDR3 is TGTGCCATCAGCCCTCTCCGGGGGGCGGATACGCAGTATTTT.

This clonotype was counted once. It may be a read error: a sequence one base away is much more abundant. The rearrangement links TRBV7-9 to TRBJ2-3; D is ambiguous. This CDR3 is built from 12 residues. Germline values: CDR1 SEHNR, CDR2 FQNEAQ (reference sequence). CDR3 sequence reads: CASSLARDMQYF. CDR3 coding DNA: TGTGCCAGCAGCTTAGCTAGAGATATGCAGTATTTT. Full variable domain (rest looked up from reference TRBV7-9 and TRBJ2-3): DTGVSQNPRHKITKRGQNVTFRCDPISEHNRLYWYRQTLGQGPEFLTYFQNEAQLEKSRLLSDRFSAERPKGSFSTLEIQRTEQGDSAMYLCASSLARDMQYFGPGTRLTVL.

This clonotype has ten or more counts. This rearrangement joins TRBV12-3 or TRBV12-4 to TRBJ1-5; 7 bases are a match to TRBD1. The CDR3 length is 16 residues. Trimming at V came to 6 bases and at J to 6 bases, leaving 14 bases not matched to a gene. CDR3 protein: CASSGNTGEVIQPQHF. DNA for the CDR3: TGTGCCAGCAGCGGAAACACAGGGGAAGTGATTCAGCCCCAGCATTTT.